These 18 T cell receptor beta chains originate from one sample sequenced in a study of CD8 T cells in ankylosing spondylitis. TCRdb ran MiXCR on the 5' RACE reads and lists one entry per CDR3 protein. The data show 150,000 to 200,000 distinct CDR3 sequences, approximately 12% seen once. The sequencing sample was made of blood, either unsorted or a sorted T cell fraction (not recorded which). The receptors originated from a female donor with ankylosing spondylitis or in good health (not recorded which).

V usage is TRBV6-2 or TRBV6-3 and J usage is TRBJ1-5; the match to TRBD1 covers 9 bases. Trimming cost V 10 bases and J 6 bases; bases outside gene matches: 4. The germline gives CDR1 MNHEY, CDR2 SVGEGT. The CDR3 is 12 amino acids. The CDR3 DNA reads as TGTGCCATCGGACAGGGGACTCAGCCCCAGCATTTT. It specifies CAIGQGTQPQHF.

The chain joins TRBV11-2 to TRBJ2-7; 11 bases are shared with TRBD2. V lost 4 bases and J lost 2; bases outside the gene matches: 16. CDR3 length: 19 residues. The germline gives CDR1 SGHAT, CDR2 FQNNGV. The DNA for the CDR3 is TGTGCCAGCAGCTCTAATAGGCTAGCGGGAGGCTCTACCCCCTACGAGCAGTACTTC. Translation: CASSSNRLAGGSTPYEQYF.

The sample holds a few counts of this clonotype. The J gene is TRBJ2-7, the V gene TRBV6-1, with D possibly matching TRBD2 (6 bases). Deletions cut 5 bases from V and 1 base from J, with 15 bases between. The CDR3 sequence is 15 residues long. Germline lookup yields CDR1 MNHNS and CDR2 SASEGT. DNA of the CDR3: TGTGCCAGCAGTACCAGGCCGGCGGGGTCCTACGAGCAGTACTTC. Its protein product is CASSTRPAGSYEQYF.

In its sample, this clonotype was seen many times. The CDR3 loop reads CASSLKAGFQPQHF. The CDR3 DNA follows: TGTGCCAGCAGCTTGAAGGCAGGGTTTCAGCCCCAGCATTTT. The J gene is TRBJ1-5, the V gene TRBV5-8; D might be TRBD1 (5 bases). Trimming took off 1 base at V and 6 bases at J, with 11 bases between the two ends. The CDR3 is 14 residues long. Germline V gene sequence: CDR1 SGHTS, CDR2 YDEGEE.

This clonotype was counted many times. The chain employs TRBV2 and TRBJ1-1; D is perhaps TRBD1 (5 bases). This CDR3 is 13 amino acids long. CDR1 and CDR2 from the germline V gene are SNHLY and FYNNEI. Trimming removed 4 bases from V and 3 bases from J, with 9 bases in between. The CDR3 loop reads CASSGRRDTEAFF. CDR3 nucleotide sequence: TGTGCCAGCAGTGGACGCAGGGACACTGAAGCTTTCTTT.

This clonotype has a count of ten or more. The chain joins TRBV5-1 to TRBJ2-7; D possibly corresponds to TRBD1 (6 bases). The CDR3 extends over 14 amino acids. Germline CDR1 reads SGHRS; CDR2 reads YFSETQ. V was cut by 2 bases and J by 1 base, with 10 bases left in between. This CDR3 reads CASSFRQDSYEQYF. The CDR3 DNA sequence: TGCGCCAGCAGCTTTCGACAGGATTCCTACGAGCAGTACTTC.

This clonotype was counted a few times. The CDR3 sequence: CSASPGGEETQYF. DNA of the CDR3: TGCAGTGCTAGCCCAGGGGGCGAAGAGACCCAGTACTTC. The V call is TRBV20-1, the J call TRBJ2-5; the match to TRBD1 covers 8 bases. The V and J ends lost 3 bases and 3 bases, in that order; junction bases with no gene match: 3. The CDR3 contains 13 residues. Germline CDR1 reads DFQATT; CDR2 reads SNEGSKA (reference sequence).

This clonotype showed up many times. The rearrangement links TRBV6-1 to TRBJ1-5; possible D gene TRBD1, 5 bases. Trimming removed 5 bases at V and 7 bases at J, with 18 bases between. Germline lookup yields CDR1 MNHNS and CDR2 SASEGT. The CDR3 runs to 15 residues. The CDR3 coding sequence is TGTGCCAGCAGTCCCACCGGGGGGGATAGACAGCCCCAGCATTTT. It is translated as CASSPTGGDRQPQHF.

The table lists this clonotype with many counts. The chain joins TRBV28 to TRBJ1-1; the match to TRBD1 covers 11 bases. Germline CDR1 reads MDHEN; CDR2 reads SYDVKM. This CDR3 contains 15 residues. Trimming removed 6 bases from V and 9 bases from J; junction bases left unmatched: 12. The CDR3 nucleotides read TGTGCCAGCAGGCCATGGGGACAGGGGGATGTAAAAGCTTTCTTT. Translation: CASRPWGQGDVKAFF.

At least ten counts were recorded for this clonotype. CDR3 in DNA: TGTGCCAGCAGCAAGCTAGGACAGGATCTGGTCCCCGGGGAGCTGTTTTTT. Encoded protein: CASSKLGQDLVPGELFF. The chain employs TRBV12-3 or TRBV12-4 and TRBJ2-2; TRBD1 matches at 7 bases. The CDR3 contains 17 residues. Trimming removed 6 bases from V and 6 bases from J; junction bases left unmatched: 16.

This clonotype was seen ten or more times. This rearrangement joins TRBV20-1 to TRBJ2-7; no firm D call. Germline loops: CDR1 DFQATT, CDR2 SNEGSKA (reference sequence). This CDR3 has 14 residues. Trimming removed 5 bases from V and 3 bases from J, with 17 bases in between. CDR3 residues: CSAQAPKGFYEQYF. CDR3 bases: TGCAGTGCTCAAGCTCCTAAGGGATTCTACGAGCAGTACTTC.

This clonotype has a count of ten or more. The chain joins TRBV28 to TRBJ2-7; possible D gene TRBD2, 6 bases. The CDR3 spans 13 residues. Germline CDR1 MDHEN, CDR2 SYDVKM. The V gene lost 6 bases and the J gene lost 2 bases, with 11 bases spanning the gap. The DNA of the CDR3 is TGTGCCAGCAGCCTCCGACTAGCCTACGAGCAGTACTTC. Residues: CASSLRLAYEQYF.

Ten or more counts support this clonotype. Mismatch with germline at one junction end may stem from a read error. The genes are TRBV5-5 and TRBJ2-7; the D is unclear. The V gene's germline CDR1 is SGHKS and CDR2 YYEKEE (reference sequence). This CDR3 has 13 amino acids. Written as DNA, the CDR3 is TGTGCCAGCAGCTTGGCGGCCTCCCACGAGCAGTACTTC. Its translation: CASSLAASHEQYF.

The table lists this clonotype with a few counts. The rearrangement joins TRBV27 to TRBJ2-5, with D maybe TRBD2 (6 bases). This CDR3 is built from 14 residues. V lost 5 bases to trimming and J lost 5 bases, with 15 bases between them. In germline, CDR1 is MNHEY, CDR2 SMNVEV (reference sequence). The DNA of the CDR3 is TGTGCCAGCAGTCCTTTCGGAGGGTGGGAGACCCAGTACTTC. It codes for CASSPFGGWETQYF.

This clonotype was seen many times. The V gene is TRBV6-2 or TRBV6-3, the J gene TRBJ2-7; a possible D gene is TRBD2 (6 bases). Trimming cost V 8 bases and J 4 bases, with 18 bases left between them. CDR1 is MNHEY and CDR2 is SVGEGT in the germline V gene. The CDR3 runs to 14 residues. Written as DNA, the CDR3 is TGTGCCAGCGAGCCGACGGGACTCAAATACGAGCAGTACTTC. Translating it yields CASEPTGLKYEQYF.

This clonotype was seen ten or more times. The chain couples TRBV20-1 to TRBJ2-5; the match to TRBD2 covers 10 bases. This CDR3 contains 13 residues. V lost 5 bases, J lost 6 bases, and 6 bases stayed unmatched. Germline values: CDR1 DFQATT, CDR2 SNEGSKA (reference sequence). CDR3 DNA sequence: TGCAGTGCTGGAGTAGCGGGAGGACAGACCCAGTACTTC. Translating it yields CSAGVAGGQTQYF.

This clonotype was recorded many times. The chain joins TRBV10-3 to TRBJ2-7, with D perhaps given as TRBD1 or TRBD2 (5 bases each). Germline V CDR1 and CDR2: ENHRY, SYGVKD. CDR3 length: 12 residues. V lost 8 bases to trimming and J lost 3 bases, with 11 bases between them. In nucleotides, the CDR3 is TGTGCCATCGCCGGGACCAACTACGAGCAGTACTTC. Translating it yields CAIAGTNYEQYF.

This chain connects TRBV20-1 to TRBJ2-7, with TRBD1 identical over 12 bases. The CDR3 spans 16 residues. The germline gives CDR1 DFQATT, CDR2 SNEGSKA (reference sequence). Written as DNA, the CDR3 is TGCTGCGCACATAGCGGGACAGGGGGCGGAAGGGGAGAGCAGTACTTC. This codes for CCAHSGTGGGRGEQYF.